Listed below are T cell receptor beta chains from one sample, sequenced in a study of OX40 agonist ivuxolimab in advanced cancers. Data came from immunoSEQ multiplex PCR; TCRdb stores just in-frame clones and leaves some out. Of just over 50,000 clones listed, around 77% are singletons. The material was CD4+ or CD8+ T cells sorted from blood, obtained in a trial of the OX40 agonist ivuxolimab. Every receptor here comes from an adult with an advanced solid tumor such as melanoma, head and neck, liver or kidney cancer. CDR3s leave out the opening cysteine and the closing phenylalanine or tryptophan. The D gene is left open where the match is weak.

D gene,J gene,V gene,CDR3 protein
.,TRBJ2-3,TRBV2,ASSEAVTQAPDTQY
TRBD1,TRBJ2-2,TRBV6-6,ASRGQVDTGELF
.,TRBJ2-7,TRBV27,ASSLIGLKTYEQY
TRBD1,TRBJ1-1,TRBV5-4,ASSLETGASNTEAF
.,TRBJ1-2,TRBV4-1,ASSQPLGGESYGYT
TRBD2,TRBJ2-2,TRBV19,ASNGGDANTGELF
TRBD2,TRBJ2-3,TRBV5-5,ASSSGGSGNTDTQY
.,TRBJ2-7,TRBV2,ASSPDGASIEQY
.,TRBJ1-2,TRBV6-1,ASSQIGTLNYGYT
.,TRBJ2-3,TRBV7-2,ASSLLTDTQY
.,TRBJ1-2,TRBV29-1,SVDTGFEDGYT
.,TRBJ1-2,TRBV6-1,ASKENAGYT
.,TRBJ2-7,TRBV7-9,ASSHRTGSYEQY
.,TRBJ1-1,TRBV6-5,ASSYSSLVDTEAF
.,TRBJ2-5,TRBV7-6,ASSPAGEADRQETQY
TRBD1,TRBJ2-3,TRBV7-9,ASGRGYTDTQY
TRBD1,TRBJ1-3,TRBV19,ASSIAGGAGNTIY
.,TRBJ1-5,TRBV11-2,ASSSTDSYNQPQH
.,.,TRBV6-1,ASSDLWGSDILYEQY
TRBD1,TRBJ1-2,TRBV11-3,ASSLEQGTYGYT
.,TRBJ1-1,TRBV19,ASKGNMNTEAF
TRBD1,TRBJ1-2,TRBV2,ASSEAPGTAYGYT
TRBD1,.,TRBV5-1,ASSLGTGISYEQY
TRBD1,TRBJ2-7,TRBV10-2,ASRDRGYEQY
.,TRBJ2-5,TRBV27,ASRFGLGETQY
.,TRBJ1-2,TRBV10-3,AISPTGSFNYGYT
.,TRBJ2-7,TRBV10-3,AIRYQAGASYEQY
.,TRBJ1-6,TRBV30,AWSLSSYNSPLH
.,TRBJ2-5,TRBV5-4,ASSLVPKETQY
TRBD2,TRBJ2-7,TRBV28,ASSSQGLGIYEQY
.,TRBJ1-2,TRBV27,ASRAPGAGSGYT
.,TRBJ1-2,TRBV28,ASSAPGPGRGYT
TRBD1,TRBJ1-1,TRBV28,ASSLDRVITEAF